The source of this TCR beta chain is a study of human T cells and chemical hapten exposure. Time point reported: pre-sensitization, week 0. Stated treatment: therapeutic diphenylcyclopropenone sensitization with weekly scalp DPC. The CDR3 extends over 14 amino acids. Germline V CDR1 and CDR2: KGHSH, LQKENI. Germline trimming cut 5 bases from V and 0 bases from J; bases unmatched to any gene: 4. TCRdb fed the RACE reads into MiXCR, producing one record per CDR3 protein. This sample has 95,000 to 150,000 distinct CDR3 sequences, with roughly 13% found just once. The sequencing here drew on whole blood, taken in connection with sensitization to the hapten diphenylcyclopropenone (DPC). The sequence came from a woman aged 18-29 years with alopecia areata. Some clones in this sample may be carry-over from other donors' samples. The rearrangement uses TRBV18 and TRBJ2-7, with 7 positions matching TRBD2. The CDR3: CASSLRGTSYEQYF. Here the CDR3 DNA reads TGTGCCAGCTCATTGCGGGGGACCTCCTACGAGCAGTACTTC.